A single sample is the source of the 22 T cell receptor beta chains below, sequenced in a study of blood T cell repertoires in COVID-19. Some clones are missing from TCRdb's copy, which holds only in-frame ones; the method was immunoSEQ multiplex PCR. Of tens of thousands of clones in the sample, around 82% are singletons; the top ten hold roughly 5.6%. The sample taken for sequencing was peripheral blood. The receptors come from a man between 45 and 60 years old with active COVID-19.

The CDR3 loop is CASSQLGQGLDEQFF. In DNA form, the CDR3 reads TGTGCCAGCAGCCAACTCGGACAGGGTCTTGATGAGCAGTTCTTC. The chain is built from TRBV3-1 (or the pseudogene TRBV3-2) and TRBJ2-1, with 8 positions matching TRBD1. V lost 2 bases to trimming and J lost 8 bases; unmatched junction nucleotides: 8. This CDR3 region has 15 residues. Germline CDR1 reads LGHDT; CDR2 reads YNNKEL (reference sequence).

For this clone: Other nucleotide sequences from this sample produce the same CDR3. The chain joins TRBV5-1 to TRBJ1-1; TRBD1 is a possible D gene (6 bases). The CDR3 is 13 residues long. CDR1 and CDR2 from the germline V gene are SGHRS and YFSETQ. Deletions cut 4 bases from V and 2 bases from J, with 9 bases between. The CDR3 loop reads CASSLTGNTEAFF. The CDR3 DNA is TGCGCCAGCAGCCTGACAGGAAACACTGAAGCTTTCTTT.

The CDR3 here is CASTLRAGALWEQFF. The CDR3 nucleotides read TGTGCTAGCACGCTAAGGGCGGGAGCATTATGGGAGCAGTTCTTC. This chain connects TRBV12-5 to TRBJ2-1, with 7 bases that match TRBD2. CDR1 and CDR2 (germline): LGHNT, FRNRAP. After removal of 9 bases from V and 10 bases from J, the junction contained 18 bases not matched to a gene. The CDR3 sequence is 15 residues long. Together with reference TRBV12-5 and TRBJ2-1, the CDR3 gives the full variable domain: DARVTQTPRHKVTEMGQEVTMRCQPILGHNTVFWYRQTMMQGLELLAYFRNRAPLDDSGMPKDRFSAEMPDATLATLKIQPSEPRDSAVYFCASTLRAGALWEQFFGPGTRLTVL.

By frequency in the sample, this clone is medium-sized (0.01 to 0.1%). Other DNA sequences in this sample translate to the same CDR3. This rearrangement joins TRBV5-6 to TRBJ1-2, with TRBD1 matching over 12 bases. Germline V gives CDR1 SGHDT, CDR2 YYEEEE. The CDR3 has 16 residues. Germline trimming cut 1 base from V and 1 base from J; bases unmatched to any gene: 2. CDR3 residues: CASSLRDRGHNYGYTF. The CDR3, as DNA: TGTGCCAGCAGCTTGAGGGACAGGGGGCATAACTATGGCTACACCTTC.

The chain uses TRBV19 and TRBJ1-4; TRBD1 aligns across 7 bases. The germline V gene has CDR1 LNHDA and CDR2 SQIVND (reference sequence). V lost 5 bases to trimming and J lost 2 bases; unmatched junction nucleotides: 5. The CDR3 is made up of 15 amino acids. The CDR3 nucleotides read TGTGCCAGTAGTCCGCAGGGGGTGACTAATGAAAAACTGTTTTTT. Its protein product is CASSPQGVTNEKLFF.

The V gene is TRBV29-1, the J gene TRBJ2-3; D ambiguous. The CDR3 has 13 residues. V lost 4 bases, J lost 5 bases, and 13 bases lay in between. Per the germline V gene, CDR1 is SQVTM and CDR2 is ANQGSEA. The CDR3 DNA sequence: TGCAGCGTTGTCCCGTGGAGTGAAGATACGCAGTATTTT. Its protein is CSVVPWSEDTQYF.

This clone was seen a single time. CDR3 in DNA: TGTGCCAGTAGGTCCGGGACAGGGGGCAACGAGCAGTACTTC. Residues: CASRSGTGGNEQYF. The V and J genes are TRBV19 and TRBJ2-7; 12 nucleotides agree with TRBD1. Per the germline V gene, CDR1 is LNHDA and CDR2 is SQIVND (reference sequence). The CDR3 length is 14 residues. V was clipped by 6 bases and J by 5 bases; unmatched bases: 5.

The chain carries TRBV5-1 and TRBJ2-1; 8 bases are shared with TRBD1. Trimming removed 2 bases from V and 5 bases from J; junction bases left unmatched: 6. Germline V CDR1 and CDR2: SGHRS, YFSETQ. This CDR3 has 15 amino acids. DNA of the CDR3: TGCGCCAGCAGCTTTCGTCCGACAGGGGACAATGAGCAGTTCTTC. Translating it yields CASSFRPTGDNEQFF.

This sequence joins TRBV28 and TRBJ1-2; tentatively, D is TRBD1 (6 bases). V lost 8 bases and J 4 bases, leaving 11 bases between the germline ends. This CDR3 contains 12 residues. The V gene's germline CDR1 is MDHEN and CDR2 SYDVKM. The CDR3 bases are TGTGCCAGCCGCGGACAGATCTATGGCTACACCTTC. This translates into CASRGQIYGYTF.

This rearrangement joins TRBV7-3 to TRBJ2-7; 9 nucleotides match TRBD2. V shed 3 bases and J 2 bases; nucleotides not matched to a gene: 5. Germline V gene lookup returns CDR1 SGHTA and CDR2 FQGTGA. There are 15 residues in the CDR3. The CDR3 nucleotides are TGTGCCAGCAGCTTGGCTAGCGGGGTCCCCTACGAGCAGTACTTC. The encoded protein is CASSLASGVPYEQYF. The full variable domain, its missing parts supplied by reference TRBV7-3 and TRBJ2-7, is GAGVSQTPSNKVTEKGKYVELRCDPISGHTALYWYRQSLGQGPEFLIYFQGTGAADDSGLPNDRFFAVRPEGSVSTLKIQRTERGDSAVYLCASSLASGVPYEQYFGPGTRLTVT.

V is TRBV28 and J is TRBJ1-2; 9 bases match TRBD1. The CDR3 runs to 13 residues. J gave up 12 bases and V 7 bases, and 12 bases lay outside the gene matches. The germline V gene encodes CDR1 MDHEN and CDR2 SYDVKM. CDR3: CASTSLGQGRNTF. Here the CDR3 DNA reads TGTGCCAGCACATCCTTGGGACAGGGAAGGAACACCTTC.

This clone was counted a few times. The chain has TRBV5-5 and TRBJ1-2, with TRBD1 as a possible D gene (5 bases). V gave up 1 base and J gave up 7 bases, with 14 bases separating them. This CDR3 is 14 amino acids long. The germline CDR1 and CDR2 sequences are SGHKS and YYEKEE (reference sequence). The CDR3 sequence is CASSLFEGRGGYTF. In nucleotides, the CDR3 is TGTGCCAGCAGCTTGTTCGAGGGGCGGGGTGGCTACACCTTC.

The chain couples TRBV5-5 to TRBJ2-5; D is possibly TRBD1 (5 bases). CDR1 is SGHKS and CDR2 is YYEKEE in the germline V gene (reference sequence). Trimming removed 1 base from V and 6 bases from J, with 16 bases in between. The CDR3 extends over 15 amino acids. The chain's CDR3 is CASSLIIGAAQTQYF. CDR3 bases: TGTGCCAGCAGCTTGATCATTGGGGCGGCCCAGACCCAGTACTTC.

This chain connects TRBV12-5 to TRBJ1-2; 8 positions match TRBD1. J gave up 4 bases and V 6 bases, and 7 bases lay outside the gene matches. Germline values: CDR1 LGHNT, CDR2 FRNRAP. CDR3 length: 14 residues. The CDR3, as DNA: TGTGCTAGTGGAGTGACAGGGGCCTCCTATGGCTACACCTTC. This codes for CASGVTGASYGYTF.

The V call is TRBV7-3, the J call TRBJ2-3; D is unresolved. CDR1 is SGHTA, CDR2 FQGTGA, per germline. Trimming shortened V by 0 bases and J by 4 bases, and 11 bases separated the two germline ends. The CDR3 totals 15 residues. The CDR3 nucleotides are TGTGCCAGCAGCTTAACCCCAGTTCAATCAGATACGCAGTATTTT. It translates to CASSLTPVQSDTQYF.

The genes are TRBV9 and TRBJ1-4; D is possibly TRBD1 (5 bases). Trimming left V 2 bases short and J 3 bases short, with 11 bases between. The CDR3 totals 15 residues. Germline CDR1 is SGDLS and CDR2 is YYNGEE. As DNA, the CDR3 is TGTGCCAGCAGCGTCGCAGGGCATTCTAATGAAAAACTGTTTTTT. It encodes CASSVAGHSNEKLFF.

This chain links TRBV11-2 with TRBJ2-1; 12 bases agree with TRBD2. This CDR3 has 16 amino acids. V trimming: 5 bases; J trimming: 8 bases; junction bases outside the gene matches: 10. Germline loops: CDR1 SGHAT, CDR2 FQNNGV. The CDR3 DNA reads TGTGCCAGCAGCCCCCCTAGCGGGGGGGCTCTGGATGAGCAGTTCTTC. Protein sequence: CASSPPSGGALDEQFF.

The chain employs TRBV28 and TRBJ2-1; unclear D gene. Germline CDR1 reads MDHEN; CDR2 reads SYDVKM. Trimming took off 6 bases at V and 3 bases at J, with 6 bases between the two ends. The CDR3 runs to 12 residues. The CDR3, as DNA: TGTGCCAGCAGCCCGGGCTACAATGAGCAGTTCTTC. Encoded protein: CASSPGYNEQFF.

This clone was seen repeatedly, ten times or more. V and J are TRBV29-1 and TRBJ2-2, with 7 bases lining up with TRBD2. From germline, CDR1 is SQVTM and CDR2 ANQGSEA. V lost 5 bases, J lost 3 bases, and 0 bases stayed unmatched. The CDR3 consists of 12 residues. DNA of the CDR3: TGCAGCGTTACTAGCGACACCGGGGAGCTGTTTTTT. Its protein product is CSVTSDTGELFF.

A single count supports this clone. The gene calls are TRBV6-6 and TRBJ1-1; D remains ambiguous. Deletions cut 4 bases from V and 3 bases from J, with 15 bases between. The CDR3 contains 15 residues. Germline-derived CDR1 and CDR2 are MNHNY and SVGAGI (reference sequence). The chain's CDR3 is CASSSTHGRDTEAFF. In DNA, the CDR3 is TGTGCCAGCAGTTCTACGCACGGGAGGGACACTGAAGCTTTCTTT.

The rearrangement links TRBV6-6 to TRBJ1-1, with 8 bases aligning to TRBD1. Germline values: CDR1 MNHNY, CDR2 SVGAGI (reference sequence). This CDR3 spans 14 amino acids. Germline trimming cut 7 bases from V and 1 base from J; bases unmatched to any gene: 5. CDR3 residues: CASKLDRGNTEAFF. DNA of the CDR3: TGTGCCAGCAAACTCGACAGGGGGAACACTGAAGCTTTCTTT.

V and J are TRBV27 and TRBJ1-6, with TRBD1 matching 9 bases. The CDR3 has 16 amino acids. The germline V gene has CDR1 MNHEY and CDR2 SMNVEV (reference sequence). V was clipped by 4 bases and J by 6 bases; unmatched bases: 7. The CDR3 is CASSSWAGQGNSPLHF. The CDR3 region has the DNA TGTGCCAGCAGTTCTTGGGCGGGACAGGGTAATTCACCCCTCCACTTT.